This TCR beta chain was identified in a study of blood T cell repertoires in COVID-19. On the study more broadly: Material from acute and convalescent COVID-19 was sourced from the United States, Italy and Spain. T cells, B-cell-depleted T cells, or PBMCs provided the cDNA or gDNA that served as material.

Here immunoSEQ multiplex PCR was the method, and the copy in TCRdb shows in-frame clones only, minus some. The repertoire holds some 130,000 clones, with roughly nine tenths as singletons. The Seattle patients joined while their infection was active and were tracked longitudinally afterward. The source is a man in his sixties with COVID-19, enrolled during active disease. Sample: peripheral blood.

In DNA, the CDR3 is TGTGCCAGTAGTACCGGGACTGCCTCCTACGAGCAGTACTTC. Translating gives CASSTGTASYEQYF. The chain carries TRBV19 and TRBJ2-7; possibly TRBD2 for D (6 bases). CDR1 and CDR2 (germline): LNHDA, SQIVND (reference sequence). V shed 4 bases and J shed 0 bases, with 10 bases lying between them. This CDR3 comprises 14 residues.